Below are 11 T cell receptor beta chains sequenced from a single sample in a study of blood T cell repertoires in COVID-19. Some clones are missing from TCRdb's copy, which holds only in-frame ones; the method was immunoSEQ multiplex PCR. The profile shows over 200,000 clones, roughly 82% of them singletons. What was sequenced was peripheral blood. All receptors come from a man between 40 and 49 years old who had recovered from COVID-19.

J is TRBJ1-1 and V is TRBV7-9; maybe TRBD1 (5 bases). The CDR3 has 15 residues. The ends were cut back, 0 bases at V and 3 bases at J, with 11 bases in the middle. Germline CDR1 reads SEHNR; CDR2 reads FQNEAQ (reference sequence). The CDR3: CASSLANLRDTEAFF. For the CDR3, the DNA is TGTGCCAGCAGCTTAGCGAATCTCAGGGACACTGAAGCTTTCTTT.

The chain couples TRBV11-2 to TRBJ2-3; 9 nucleotides match TRBD1. The germline gives CDR1 SGHAT, CDR2 FQNNGV. The CDR3 has 14 amino acids. The V gene end was trimmed by 6 bases and the J gene end by 0 bases; junction bases not matched to a gene: 1. The CDR3 sequence: CASRQGASTDTQYF. The DNA of the CDR3 is TGTGCCAGCAGACAGGGGGCCAGCACAGATACGCAGTATTTT.

In its sample, this clone was seen a few times. The chain joins TRBV5-8 to TRBJ2-5; TRBD1 matches at 10 bases. Trimming cost V 4 bases and J 3 bases; bases outside gene matches: 6. The CDR3 totals 15 residues. Germline V gene sequence: CDR1 SGHTS, CDR2 YDEGEE. CDR3 sequence: CASSGAGTGEETQYF. The DNA of the CDR3 is TGTGCCAGCAGCGGGGCCGGGACAGGGGAAGAGACCCAGTACTTC.

The genes are TRBV3-1 (or the pseudogene TRBV3-2) and TRBJ1-2; 7 bases align to TRBD1. Germline-derived CDR1 and CDR2 are LGHDT and YNNKEL (reference sequence). The CDR3 consists of 16 residues. The V gene end was trimmed by 0 bases and the J gene end by 4 bases; junction bases not matched to a gene: 8. CDR3 region: CASSQDLRGLIYGYTF. As DNA, the CDR3 is TGTGCCAGCAGCCAAGATCTAAGGGGGCTTATCTATGGCTACACCTTC.

The CDR3 nucleotides are TGCGCCAGCAGCCGATTGACAGGGGCGGACACTGAAGCTTTCTTT. Residues: CASSRLTGADTEAFF. The chain employs TRBV4-3 and TRBJ1-1; 8 positions match TRBD1. V shed 4 bases and J 3 bases; nucleotides not matched to a gene: 7. CDR1 is LGHNA, CDR2 YSLEER, per germline. The CDR3 sequence is 15 residues long.

The gene calls are TRBV6-5 and TRBJ2-5, with a possible D match to TRBD2 (6 bases). CDR1 and CDR2 from the germline V gene are MNHEY and SVGAGI. V was shortened by 1 base and J by 1 base, with 13 bases between the two germline ends. This CDR3 is 16 amino acids long. The CDR3 DNA sequence: TGTGCCAGCAGTTACTTAGCGGAGAGCCCCCAAGAGACCCAGTACTTC. This encodes CASSYLAESPQETQYF.

This chain joins TRBV7-2 and TRBJ1-2; 7 nucleotides align to TRBD1. Trimming at V came to 0 bases and at J to 0 bases, leaving 10 bases not matched to a gene. From germline, CDR1 is SGHTA and CDR2 FQGNSA. The CDR3 spans 18 residues. The DNA for the CDR3 is TGTGCCAGCAGCTTAGCCCCGGGACAGATCTCTCCTAACTATGGCTACACCTTC. Translating it yields CASSLAPGQISPNYGYTF.

V is TRBV2 and J is TRBJ2-5, with D perhaps TRBD1 (5 bases). This CDR3 spans 14 amino acids. CDR1 is SNHLY and CDR2 is FYNNEI in the germline V gene. V dropped 6 bases and J dropped 3 bases, with 14 bases sitting between them. CDR3 in amino acids: CASRVDTGKETQYF. The DNA of the CDR3 is TGTGCCAGCAGGGTTGATACAGGAAAAGAGACCCAGTACTTC.

This chain uses TRBV6-5 with TRBJ2-3; 14 nucleotides agree with TRBD2. The CDR3 is 15 amino acids. CDR1 and CDR2 (germline): MNHEY, SVGAGI. After removal of 11 bases from V and 0 bases from J, the junction contained 4 bases not matched to a gene. CDR3: CAGTSGGPSTDTQYF. CDR3 coding DNA: TGTGCCGGGACTAGCGGGGGACCTAGCACAGATACGCAGTATTTT.

The V gene is TRBV29-1, the J gene TRBJ1-1; 7 nucleotides match TRBD1. Trimming took 2 bases from V and 3 from J; bases not matched to a gene: 6. The germline CDR1 and CDR2 sequences are SQVTM and ANQGSEA. The CDR3 totals 14 residues. CDR3 protein: CSVERGQQDTEAFF. In nucleotides, the CDR3 is TGCAGCGTTGAAAGGGGGCAGCAGGACACTGAAGCTTTCTTT. Together with reference TRBV29-1 and TRBJ1-1, the CDR3 gives the full variable domain: SAVISQKPSRDICQRGTSLTIQCQVDSQVTMMFWYRQQPGQSLTLIATANQGSEATYESGFVIDKFPISRPNLTFSTLTVSNMSPEDSSIYLCSVERGQQDTEAFFGQGTRLTVV.

This clone was observed a handful of times. V is TRBV5-1 and J is TRBJ2-5, with 8 bases that match TRBD2. J was trimmed by 5 bases and V by 4 bases; bases with no gene match: 13. Per germline, CDR1 SGHRS and CDR2 YFSETQ. The CDR3 totals 16 residues. CDR3 DNA sequence: TGCGCCAGCAGCACAACAGGACTAGCCCCTGGGGAGACCCAGTACTTC. Amino acid sequence: CASSTTGLAPGETQYF.